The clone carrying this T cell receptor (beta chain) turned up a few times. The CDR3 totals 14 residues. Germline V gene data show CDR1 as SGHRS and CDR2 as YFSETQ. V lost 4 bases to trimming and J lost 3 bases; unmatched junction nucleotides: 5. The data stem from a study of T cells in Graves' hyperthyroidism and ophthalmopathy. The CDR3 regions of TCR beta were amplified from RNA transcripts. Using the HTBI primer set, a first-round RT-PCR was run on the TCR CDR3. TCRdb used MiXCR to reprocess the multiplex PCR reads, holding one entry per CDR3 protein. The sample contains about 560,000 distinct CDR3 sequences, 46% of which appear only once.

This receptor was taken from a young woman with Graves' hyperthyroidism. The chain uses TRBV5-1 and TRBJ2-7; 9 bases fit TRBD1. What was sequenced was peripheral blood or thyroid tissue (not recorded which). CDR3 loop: CASSAGQGVYEQYF. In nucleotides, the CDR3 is TGCGCCAGCAGCGCGGGACAGGGCGTCTACGAGCAGTACTTC. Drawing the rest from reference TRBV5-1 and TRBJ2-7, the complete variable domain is KAGVTQTPRYLIKTRGQQVTLSCSPISGHRSVSWYQQTPGQGLQFLFEYFSETQRNKGNFPGRFSGRQFSNSRSEMNVSTLELGDSALYLCASSAGQGVYEQYFGPGTRLTVT.